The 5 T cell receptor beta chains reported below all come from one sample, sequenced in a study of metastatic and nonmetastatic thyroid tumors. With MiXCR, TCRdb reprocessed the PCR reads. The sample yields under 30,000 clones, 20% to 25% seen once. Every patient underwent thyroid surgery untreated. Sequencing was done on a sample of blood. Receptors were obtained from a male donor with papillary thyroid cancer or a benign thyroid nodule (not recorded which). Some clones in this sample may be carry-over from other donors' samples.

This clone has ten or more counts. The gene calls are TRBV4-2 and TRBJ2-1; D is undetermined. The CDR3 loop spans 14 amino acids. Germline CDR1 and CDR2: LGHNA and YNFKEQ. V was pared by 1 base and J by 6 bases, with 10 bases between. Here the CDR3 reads CASSQVMGSNEQFF. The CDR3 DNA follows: TGTGCCAGCAGCCAAGTGATGGGGTCCAATGAGCAGTTCTTC.

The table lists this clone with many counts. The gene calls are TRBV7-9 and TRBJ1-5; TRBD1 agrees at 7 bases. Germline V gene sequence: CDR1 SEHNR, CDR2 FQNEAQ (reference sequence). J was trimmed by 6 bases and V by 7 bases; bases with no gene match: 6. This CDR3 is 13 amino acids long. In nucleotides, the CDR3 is TGTGCCAGCACAAAGGAGGGGGCTCAGCCCCAGCATTTT. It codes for CASTKEGAQPQHF.

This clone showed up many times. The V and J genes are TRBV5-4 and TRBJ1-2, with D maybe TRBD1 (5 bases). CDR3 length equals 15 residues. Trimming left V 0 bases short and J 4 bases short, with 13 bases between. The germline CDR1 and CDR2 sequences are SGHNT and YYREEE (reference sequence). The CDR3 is CASSLDSQVRYGYTF. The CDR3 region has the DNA TGTGCCAGCAGCTTGGATTCACAGGTCCGCTATGGCTACACCTTC.

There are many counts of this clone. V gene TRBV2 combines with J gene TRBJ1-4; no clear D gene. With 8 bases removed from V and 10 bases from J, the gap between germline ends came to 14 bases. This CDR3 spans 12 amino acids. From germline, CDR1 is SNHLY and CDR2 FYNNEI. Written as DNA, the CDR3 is TGTGCCAGCTATTTCTCTTGGGGAAAACTGTTTTTT. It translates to CASYFSWGKLFF.

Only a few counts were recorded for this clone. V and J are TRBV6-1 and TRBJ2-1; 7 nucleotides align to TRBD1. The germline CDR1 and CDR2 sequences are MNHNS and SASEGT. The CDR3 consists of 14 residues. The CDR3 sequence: CVGNPGQRYNEQFF. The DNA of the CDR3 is TGTGTCGGCAATCCGGGACAGCGGTACAATGAGCAGTTCTTC.